The 27 T cell receptor beta chains below all came from one sample that was sequenced in a study of T cell responses to AZD1222 COVID-19 vaccine. Profiled with immunoSEQ multiplex PCR; TCRdb holds only in-frame clones, not every one. The sample holds about 120,000 clones, 92% seen once. The material was peripheral blood, obtained on day 0 of AZD1222 vaccination. These receptors came from an adult in good health.

V and J are TRBV5-1 and TRBJ2-7; 7 nucleotides line up with TRBD2. The J segment lost 0 bases and the V segment lost 0 bases, leaving 3 bases of the junction unmatched. The CDR3 is 15 amino acids. The germline V gene has CDR1 SGHRS and CDR2 YFSETQ. The CDR3 DNA reads as TGCGCCAGCAGCTTGGGAGCGGGAATCTCCTACGAGCAGTACTTC. This gives the protein CASSLGAGISYEQYF.

This rearrangement joins TRBV6-5 to TRBJ2-7; 10 bases agree with TRBD2. The V gene end was trimmed by 5 bases and the J gene end by 1 base; junction bases not matched to a gene: 2. This CDR3 is built from 14 residues. From germline, CDR1 is MNHEY and CDR2 SVGAGI. The CDR3 coding sequence is TGTGCCAGCAGTATAGCGGGGGGTTCCTACGAGCAGTACTTC. Amino acid sequence: CASSIAGGSYEQYF.

V is TRBV27 and J is TRBJ2-7; maybe TRBD1 (6 bases). Germline lookup yields CDR1 MNHEY and CDR2 SMNVEV (reference sequence). Trimming removed 5 bases from V and 1 base from J, with 15 bases in between. This CDR3 comprises 15 residues. This chain's CDR3 is CASSPRYRVSYEQYF. Written as DNA, the CDR3 is TGTGCCAGCAGTCCCAGATACAGGGTTTCCTACGAGCAGTACTTC.

This rearrangement joins TRBV6-2 or TRBV6-3 to TRBJ2-1; TRBD2 is a possible D gene (6 bases). The V and J ends lost 6 bases and 3 bases respectively, with 18 bases between them. Germline lookup yields CDR1 MNHEY and CDR2 SVGEGT. This CDR3 comprises 16 residues. CDR3 region: CASSLPLGRSYNEQFF. CDR3 DNA: TGTGCCAGCAGCCTTCCTCTAGGGAGGAGCTACAATGAGCAGTTCTTC.

This chain joins TRBV28 and TRBJ2-7; D may be TRBD2 (5 bases). Trimming stripped 3 bases from V and 5 bases from J, with 14 bases between. CDR1 is MDHEN, CDR2 SYDVKM, per germline. The CDR3 totals 14 residues. DNA of the CDR3: TGTGCCAGCAGTTTGGGTGGGAGTTACCACGAGCAGTACTTC. Translating it yields CASSLGGSYHEQYF.

The genes are TRBV7-6 and TRBJ1-1; D unclear. The V gene's germline CDR1 is SGHVS and CDR2 FNYEAQ. This CDR3 region has 15 residues. The V end was cut by 0 bases, the J end by 0 bases, with 8 bases between. This CDR3 is CASSLAVDMNTEAFF. The CDR3 region has the DNA TGTGCCAGCAGCTTAGCCGTTGACATGAACACTGAAGCTTTCTTT.

The J gene is TRBJ1-2, the V gene TRBV7-9; 7 nucleotides agree with TRBD1. J lost 4 bases, V lost 5 bases, and 7 bases had no gene match. The CDR3 loop spans 14 amino acids. In germline, CDR1 is SEHNR, CDR2 FQNEAQ (reference sequence). The CDR3 sequence: CASSTPTGSYGYTF. The CDR3 coding sequence is TGTGCCAGCAGCACCCCGACAGGGAGCTATGGCTACACCTTC.

The V and J genes are TRBV6-1 and TRBJ2-2, with a tentative D call TRBD1 (5 bases). The V end was cut by 2 bases, the J end by 3 bases, with 10 bases between. The CDR3 contains 15 residues. From germline, CDR1 is MNHNS and CDR2 SASEGT. The CDR3 DNA is TGTGCCAGCAGTGAATGGTTAGGGGACACCGGGGAGCTGTTTTTT. Its translation: CASSEWLGDTGELFF.

The genes are TRBV2 and TRBJ2-2; 8 bases map to TRBD1. The J segment lost 0 bases and the V segment lost 8 bases, leaving 5 bases of the junction unmatched. The germline V gene encodes CDR1 SNHLY and CDR2 FYNNEI. The CDR3 runs 15 residues. In DNA form, the CDR3 reads TGTGCCAGCGTCGGACAGGGCTCGAACACCGGGGAGCTGTTTTTT. It translates to CASVGQGSNTGELFF. Combining the CDR3 with reference TRBV2 and TRBJ2-2 gives the whole variable domain EPEVTQTPSHQVTQMGQEVILRCVPISNHLYFYWYRQILGQKVEFLVSFYNNEISEKSEIFDDQFSVERPDGSNFTLKIRSTKLEDSAMYFCASVGQGSNTGELFFGEGSRLTVL.

The chain uses TRBV28 and TRBJ2-5, with 9 bases that match TRBD2. V lost 5 bases and J lost 5; bases outside the gene matches: 12. The CDR3 length is 16 residues. From germline, CDR1 is MDHEN and CDR2 SYDVKM. The CDR3 DNA sequence: TGTGCCAGCAGTGCCTGGGCGGGACTAGCCGGGGAGACCCAGTACTTC. This gives the protein CASSAWAGLAGETQYF.

The chain recombines TRBV5-6 with TRBJ2-2, with 7 bases that match TRBD1. The germline CDR1 and CDR2 sequences are SGHDT and YYEEEE. V trimming: 4 bases; J trimming: 2 bases; junction bases outside the gene matches: 2. The CDR3 covers 14 residues. The CDR3 coding sequence is TGTGCCAGCAGCGGGACAGTAAACACCGGGGAGCTGTTTTTT. Translation: CASSGTVNTGELFF.

This clone was observed a single time. The rearrangement uses TRBV19 and TRBJ1-3; 7 positions match TRBD1. The CDR3 contains 13 residues. The germline V gene has CDR1 LNHDA and CDR2 SQIVND (reference sequence). V was pared by 7 bases and J by 7 bases, with 7 bases of the junction left unmatched. DNA for the CDR3: TGTGCCAGTATCAAACAACAGGGGAACACCATATATTTT. It codes for CASIKQQGNTIYF.

The V and J genes are TRBV28 and TRBJ1-5, with 7 bases lining up with TRBD1. This CDR3 has 15 residues. J was trimmed by 1 base and V by 4 bases; bases with no gene match: 4. CDR1 and CDR2 (germline): MDHEN, SYDVKM. The CDR3 here is CASSSGTDSNQPQHF. The CDR3 nucleotides are TGTGCCAGCAGTTCCGGGACAGACAGCAATCAGCCCCAGCATTTT.

The chain uses TRBV29-1 and TRBJ2-5, with 9 positions matching TRBD2. The length of the CDR3 is 13 residues. Unmatched junction bases numbered 6, after V lost 6 bases and J lost 4 bases. Per germline, CDR1 SQVTM and CDR2 ANQGSEA. The CDR3 nucleotides are TGCAGCGTCCTTCTAGCGGGGATAGAGACCCAGTACTTC. Residues: CSVLLAGIETQYF.

This clone appeared once. The V call is TRBV4-3, the J call TRBJ2-2; TRBD2 agrees at 10 bases. The CDR3 spans 16 residues. In germline, CDR1 is LGHNA, CDR2 YSLEER. V was clipped by 4 bases and J by 6 bases; unmatched bases: 8. The CDR3 protein is CASSLNLAGVAGELFF. The CDR3 bases are TGCGCCAGCAGCCTTAATCTAGCGGGAGTGGCCGGGGAGCTGTTTTTT.

The gene calls are TRBV27 and TRBJ1-1; D is unclear. V was pared by 3 bases and J by 5 bases, with 4 bases between. From germline, CDR1 is MNHEY and CDR2 SMNVEV (reference sequence). The CDR3 consists of 11 residues. The CDR3 sequence is CASSFGTEAFF. The CDR3, as DNA: TGTGCCAGCAGTTTTGGGACTGAAGCTTTCTTT.

The chain links TRBV28 to TRBJ1-2; possibly TRBD1 for D (5 bases). V was pared by 6 bases and J by 13 bases, with 18 bases between. CDR1 is MDHEN and CDR2 is SYDVKM in the germline V gene. There are 12 residues in the CDR3. CDR3: CASRSGDRVGTF. CDR3 bases: TGTGCCAGCAGAAGTGGGGACCGCGTCGGCACCTTC.

The rearrangement links TRBV27 to TRBJ2-7; 13 positions agree with TRBD2. The germline CDR1 and CDR2 sequences are MNHEY and SMNVEV (reference sequence). V lost 6 bases, J lost 0 bases, and 5 bases stayed unmatched. The CDR3 has 16 residues. The CDR3 DNA reads as TGTGCCAGCAGCCGGACTAGCGGGGGCGCCTCCTACGAGCAGTACTTC. Its protein product is CASSRTSGGASYEQYF.

The chain employs TRBV7-2 and TRBJ1-6; 8 bases match TRBD1. The CDR3 spans 14 residues. The junction had 2 bases not matched to a gene; V was cut back by 1 base and J by 9 bases. Germline CDR1 and CDR2: SGHTA and FQGNSA. The CDR3 region is CASSLVQGGSPLHF. The CDR3 region has the DNA TGTGCCAGCAGCTTAGTACAGGGGGGTTCACCCCTCCACTTT.

V and J are TRBV3-1 (or the pseudogene TRBV3-2) and TRBJ1-4, with 10 bases matching TRBD1. With V trimmed by 0 bases and J by 6 bases, 4 bases remained unmatched. The germline V gene encodes CDR1 LGHDT and CDR2 YNNKEL (reference sequence). The CDR3 has 16 residues. CDR3: CASSQDFGTGDEKLFF. CDR3 in DNA: TGTGCCAGCAGCCAAGATTTCGGGACAGGGGATGAAAAACTGTTTTTT.

In its sample, this clone was seen a few times. This sequence joins TRBV7-2 and TRBJ1-1, with D possibly matching TRBD1 (5 bases). V shed 4 bases and J shed 4 bases, with 13 bases lying between them. Looked up from germline, CDR1 is SGHTA and CDR2 is FQGNSA. The CDR3 covers 14 residues. CDR3 sequence: CASSSTGTSTEAFF. The CDR3 region has the DNA TGTGCCAGCAGCTCAACCGGGACGAGCACTGAAGCTTTCTTT. The full variable domain, completed using reference TRBV7-2 and TRBJ1-1, is GAGVSQSPSNKVTEKGKDVELRCDPISGHTALYWYRQSLGQGLEFLIYFQGNSAPDKSGLPSDRFSAERTGGSVSTLTIQRTQQEDSAVYLCASSSTGTSTEAFFGQGTRLTVV.

This chain links TRBV21-1 with TRBJ1-6; TRBD1, the table's D call, was not compared with the DNA. TRBV21-1 is given as a pseudogene. The CDR3 is 16 amino acids. The CDR3 sequence: CASSKSRGNSNSPLHF. DNA of the CDR3: TGTGCCAGCAGCAAAAGCAGGGGCAATTCTAATTCACCCCTCCACTTT.

The rearrangement links TRBV5-5 to TRBJ1-1; D is uncertain. There are 14 residues in the CDR3. With 3 bases removed from V and 5 bases from J, the gap between germline ends came to 14 bases. CDR1 and CDR2 from the germline V gene are SGHKS and YYEKEE (reference sequence). The CDR3 DNA reads TGTGCCAGCAGCTCAGAACGGGTACATACTGAAGCTTTCTTT. It specifies CASSSERVHTEAFF. The variable domain in full, with the rest retrieved from reference TRBV5-5 and TRBJ1-1, is DAGVTQSPTHLIKTRGQQVTLRCSPISGHKSVSWYQQVLGQGPQFIFQYYEKEERGRGNFPDRFSARQFPNYSSELNVNALLLGDSALYLCASSSERVHTEAFFGQGTRLTVV.

The chain joins TRBV15 to TRBJ2-1; TRBD2 matches 8 bases. The germline gives CDR1 LNHNV, CDR2 YYDKDF (reference sequence). Trimming took 1 base from V and 8 from J; bases not matched to a gene: 7. CDR3 size: 15 residues. CDR3 loop: CATSRGENSGDEQFF. The CDR3 region has the DNA TGTGCCACCAGCAGAGGAGAAAATAGCGGGGATGAGCAGTTCTTC.

The V and J genes are TRBV6-5 and TRBJ1-2; D unclear. Germline lookup yields CDR1 MNHEY and CDR2 SVGAGI. CDR3 length: 15 residues. The V and J ends lost 0 bases and 1 base respectively, with 9 bases between them. The CDR3 region has the DNA TGTGCCAGCAGTTACTCGGCAGGCCTTAACTATGGCTACACCTTC. Translation: CASSYSAGLNYGYTF.

V is TRBV3-1 (or the pseudogene TRBV3-2) and J is TRBJ1-3; weak D call: TRBD1 (5 bases). V was cut by 4 bases and J by 1 base, with 8 bases left in between. The CDR3 has 14 residues. Germline V gene sequence: CDR1 LGHDT, CDR2 YNNKEL (reference sequence). Written as DNA, the CDR3 is TGTGCCAGCAGCCGAGGGGATTCTGGAAACACCATATATTTT. This gives the protein CASSRGDSGNTIYF.

The rearrangement links TRBV4-3 to TRBJ2-3, with 9 bases matching TRBD2. CDR3 length: 17 amino acids. Trimming removed 0 bases from V and 2 bases from J; junction bases left unmatched: 6. CDR1 and CDR2 (germline): LGHNA, YSLEER. The CDR3 spells CASSQDVAGASTDTQYF. DNA for the CDR3: TGCGCCAGCAGCCAAGATGTAGCGGGGGCCTCCACAGATACGCAGTATTTT.